This T cell receptor (beta chain) is drawn from a study of tumor and adjacent non-tumor tissue in lung cancer. Study background: Aged about 31 to 85 years, patients included 10 men and 4 to 6 women with stage I to III disease.

About this clonotype itself: Its antigen is not known. One end of the junction does not line up with germline, which may come from a read error.

The template was RNA from unsorted bulk tissue. More than 3 cm separated this lung sample from the edge of the tumor. Chemotherapy-naive patients with new lung cancer underwent thoracic surgery in China, August–November 2014. Three rounds of nested PCR, following a modified ARM-PCR protocol, produced the TCRbeta library. TCRdb reprocessed the multiplex PCR reads with MiXCR, giving one entry per CDR3 protein. The table records 75,000 to 95,000 distinct CDR3 sequences, more than 75% of them present only once. The germline V gene encodes CDR1 SGHRS and CDR2 YFSETQ. The CDR3 is 13 amino acids. General observations from the study: Patients with more diverse tumor TCRs had worse survival. Tumor tissue had significantly higher TCR diversity than normal lung.

This sequence was found in a woman aged 45-60 years with non-small cell lung cancer. The rearrangement links TRBV5-1 to TRBJ2-1; tentatively, D is TRBD2 (6 bases). The sample was distant non-tumor lung tissue. The CDR3: CASNLEGLAELFF. CDR3 coding DNA: TGCGCCAGCAACTTGGAGGGTCTGGCTGAGCTGTTCTTC.